This is a list of T cell receptor beta chains from one sample in a study of blood T cell repertoires in COVID-19. This table comes from immunoSEQ multiplex PCR, and its TCRdb copy is limited to in-frame clones, with some not included. The sample yields a few hundred thousand clones, less than 90% seen once. Sequencing was carried out using peripheral blood. These receptors were taken from a man under 40 with active or convalescent COVID-19. Each CDR3 is given with its conserved first and last residue. A D gene is named only where the DNA matches it firmly. The listing skips clone size in some rows; elsewhere it reads once, few, many or a size class.

TRBV7-2,TRBD1,TRBJ1-5,-,TGTGCCAGCGGCACAGGGGACAATCAGCCCCAGCATTTT,CASGTGDNQPQHF
TRBV5-5,-,TRBJ1-1,-,TGTGCCAGCAGCTTTGCAGGTGCGAGTGACACTGAAGCTTTCTTT,CASSFAGASDTEAFF
TRBV7-2,-,TRBJ2-5,-,TGTGCCAGCAGCTTAGCGCTCGCGGGGTCAGCGACCCAGTACTTC,CASSLALAGSATQYF
TRBV30,TRBD1,TRBJ1-2,-,TGTGCCTGGAACACAGGGGTGGGCTATGGCTACACCTTC,CAWNTGVGYGYTF
TRBV2,-,TRBJ2-5,-,TGTGCCAGCTCGGGAAAAGGGAGGAAAGAGACCCAGTACTTC,CASSGKGRKETQYF
TRBV19,-,TRBJ1-1,once,TGTGCCAGTATCGCCTTCCACCGGGATGGCACTGAAGCTTTCTTT,CASIAFHRDGTEAFF
TRBV18,TRBD1,TRBJ1-1,-,TGTGCCAGCTCACCAGGACAGGGGATGAACACTGAAGCTTTCTTT,CASSPGQGMNTEAFF
TRBV5-1,TRBD2,TRBJ2-3,-,TGCGCCAGCAGCTTGGGGCTACTAGCGACAGATACGCAGTATTTT,CASSLGLLATDTQYF
TRBV6-6,-,TRBJ1-1,-,TGTGCCAGCAGTTGGGGGGGGGACACTGAAGCTTTCTTT,CASSWGGDTEAFF
TRBV18,TRBD2,TRBJ2-1,-,TGTGCCAGCTCACCCCGCCCGTGGCGGGGGGAGGATGAGCAGTTCTTC,CASSPRPWRGEDEQFF
TRBV19,-,TRBJ2-5,-,TGTGCCAGTAGTGCACAGGTATGGCAAGAGACCCAGTACTTC,CASSAQVWQETQYF
TRBV30,-,TRBJ2-2,-,TGTGCCTGGAGCTCCAGGAACACCGGGGAGCTGTTTTTT,CAWSSRNTGELFF
TRBV18,TRBD2,TRBJ2-3,few,TGTGCCAGCTCACCCGGAGCGGGGGGATCTGAGACGCAGTATTTT,CASSPGAGGSETQYF
TRBV19,-,TRBJ2-5,-,TGTGCCAGTAGCAAACGACAGGAAGAGACCCAGTACTTC,CASSKRQEETQYF
TRBV9,-,TRBJ1-5,-,TGTGCCAGCAGCCGGGACATCTTGGATCAGCCCCAGCATTTT,CASSRDILDQPQHF
TRBV5-1,-,TRBJ2-5,-,TGCGCCAGCAGATCCGGGACTCCCCTCGCAGAGACCCAGTACTTC,CASRSGTPLAETQYF
TRBV5-1,-,TRBJ1-6,-,TGCGCCAGCAGCACCCTCGACGGGGGAGATTCACCCCTCCACTTT,CASSTLDGGDSPLHF
TRBV10-2,TRBD2,TRBJ2-1,-,TGCGCCAGCAGTGAGAGGGTAGCGGGGGGGCACGTTCCGTTCTTC,CASSERVAGGHVPFF
TRBV11-2,-,TRBJ1-1,-,TGTGCCAGCAGCTTAGAGGCAGAGAACACTGAAGCTTTCTTT,CASSLEAENTEAFF
TRBV2,-,TRBJ2-3,-,TGTGCAACCAAAGCCCGGGAATTTGGGGCAGATACGCAGTATTTT,CATKAREFGADTQYF
TRBV3-1/TRBV3-2,TRBD2,TRBJ2-7,-,TGTGCCAGCAGCCACGTTAGGACTAGCGGGGCGTACGAGCAGTACTTC,CASSHVRTSGAYEQYF
TRBV15,-,TRBJ2-5,-,TGTGCCACCAGCAGAGATTATGGCATTGGGGCTAACCAAGAGACCCAGTACTTC,CATSRDYGIGANQETQYF
TRBV7-9,-,TRBJ2-7,-,TGTGCCAGCAGCTCCACGACAGCCTTAGGTTACGAGCAGTACTTC,CASSSTTALGYEQYF
TRBV27,-,TRBJ2-5,-,TGTGCCAGCACGGGGCAGGGGGAGACCCAGTACTTC,CASTGQGETQYF
TRBV6-5,-,TRBJ1-6,-,TGTGCCAGCAGTTACTCATACAGGGATTTTAAATCACCCCTCCACTTT,CASSYSYRDFKSPLHF
TRBV7-2,-,TRBJ2-7,few,TGTGCCAGCAGCCCCGCCGCGGGCTCCTCCTACGAGCAGTACTTC,CASSPAAGSSYEQYF
TRBV2,-,TRBJ2-3,-,TGTGCCAGCAGTCCCCAGTTTGCGGGGGCCGGAGATACGCAGTATTTT,CASSPQFAGAGDTQYF
TRBV10-3,TRBD2,TRBJ2-5,-,TGTGCCATCAGTTCCCCAGCTAGCGGCCAAGAGACCCAGTACTTC,CAISSPASGQETQYF
TRBV6-5,TRBD2,TRBJ2-7,-,TGTGCCAGCAGAGGACTAGCTGCCTACGAGCAGTACTTC,CASRGLAAYEQYF
TRBV19,TRBD1,TRBJ2-7,-,TGTGCCAGTAGTAACCTGGGACAGGAATACGAGCAGTACTTC,CASSNLGQEYEQYF
TRBV27,-,TRBJ1-5,-,TGTGCCAGCAGTTTCCTGGAGGGAGGGTGGCCCCAGCATTTT,CASSFLEGGWPQHF
TRBV6-5,TRBD1,TRBJ1-2,-,TGTGCCAGCAGTCGCGGGACAGCATCGTATGGCTACACCTTC,CASSRGTASYGYTF
TRBV11-3,-,TRBJ1-4,many,TGTGCCAGCAGCTCTACTCTACGACAGGCTCGAAATGAAAAACTGTTTTTT,CASSSTLRQARNEKLFF
TRBV4-3,TRBD1,TRBJ2-3,-,TGCGCCAGCAGCCAAGAGCGTTTGGGACAGGGGGCTTTGTATACGCAGTATTTT,CASSQERLGQGALYTQYF
TRBV6-5,TRBD2,TRBJ2-5,-,TGTGCCAGCAGTAGAATAGCGGGGGGCCAAGAGACCCAGTACTTC,CASSRIAGGQETQYF
TRBV20-1,-,TRBJ2-1,-,TGCAGTGCTAGACCCGAGGATGAGCAGTTCTTC,CSARPEDEQFF
TRBV5-6,TRBD1,TRBJ2-7,-,TGTGCCAGCAGCAGGGACAGGAACTACGAGCAGTACTTC,CASSRDRNYEQYF
TRBV7-6,-,TRBJ1-4,-,TGTGCCAGCAGCTTAGCTTCGGGGGTGAGCAATGAAAAACTGTTTTTT,CASSLASGVSNEKLFF
TRBV18,-,TRBJ2-7,-,TGTGCCAGCTCACCACCGGGGGCAGGTTCCTACGAGCAGTACTTC,CASSPPGAGSYEQYF
TRBV13,-,TRBJ2-1,-,TGTGCCAGCAGCTTAGGGCGGGGTAGCTCCTACAATGAGCAGTTCTTC,CASSLGRGSSYNEQFF
TRBV19,TRBD2,TRBJ2-3,-,TGTGCCAGTAGTATCCGGACTAGCGGGGATCATTCAGATACGCAGTATTTT,CASSIRTSGDHSDTQYF
TRBV27,TRBD1,TRBJ1-1,-,TGTGCCAGCAGCTACAGGGGGTCCAACACTGAAGCTTTCTTT,CASSYRGSNTEAFF
TRBV11-2,TRBD1,TRBJ2-7,-,TGTGCCAGCAGCTTAGCTTCGGGACAGGGTTGGCACGAGCAGTACTTC,CASSLASGQGWHEQYF
TRBV18,-,TRBJ1-5,-,TGTGCCAGCTCACCAACGACAAACCAGCCCCAGCATTTT,CASSPTTNQPQHF
TRBV9,-,TRBJ2-3,-,TGTGCCAGCAGCGCTTACACAGATACGCAGTATTTT,CASSAYTDTQYF
TRBV2,TRBD1,TRBJ2-7,-,TGTGCCCGATCCGGGACAGGGTCCTACGAGCAGTACTTC,CARSGTGSYEQYF
TRBV18,-,TRBJ2-7,-,TGTGCCAGCTCACCTAGCGATTCCCCCTACGAGCAGTACTTC,CASSPSDSPYEQYF
TRBV5-1,-,TRBJ1-1,-,TGCGCCAGCAGCCTGGACGGGGGCACTGAAGCTTTCTTT,CASSLDGGTEAFF
TRBV19,-,TRBJ2-1,once,TGTGCCAGCCGAATAGGAGGATCGGCGGAAGATGAGCAGTTCTTC,CASRIGGSAEDEQFF
TRBV27,TRBD2,TRBJ2-5,-,TGTGCCAGCAGTTTAACGGGACTAACTCGGGAGACCCAGTACTTC,CASSLTGLTRETQYF
TRBV5-6,-,TRBJ2-7,-,TGTGCCAGCAGCTTGGGGGGGGACGAGCAGTACTTC,CASSLGGDEQYF
TRBV30,TRBD1,TRBJ2-7,once,TGTGCCTGGGGGAGGGACAGGGGGACCTACGAGCAGTACTTC,CAWGRDRGTYEQYF
TRBV6-2/TRBV6-3,-,TRBJ1-1,-,TGTGCCAGCAGTTACATTGCAAGCATGAACACTGAAGCTTTCTTT,CASSYIASMNTEAFF